This record looks at one T cell receptor (beta chain) sequence and its context. TCRdb keeps only in-frame clones here, not all; method: immunoSEQ multiplex PCR. The profile shows 150,000 to 200,000 clones, about 81% of them singletons. These data belong to a study of blood T cell repertoires in COVID-19. For the study at large: The analysed material was cDNA or gDNA that came from T cells, B-cell-depleted T cells, or PBMCs.

Between the trimmed V and J ends, which lost 7 bases and 5 bases, there was a span of 13 bases. Germline assignment: CDR1 LNHDA and CDR2 SQIVND (reference sequence). The CDR3 spans 13 residues. It was during active infection that Seattle patients were enrolled and then longitudinally followed. The chain is built from TRBV19 and TRBJ2-3; D gene unclear. Sequenced sample: peripheral blood. The receptor was derived from a woman of 80 years or more with COVID-19, enrolled during active disease. CDR3 region: CASTAAHKDTQYF. Here the CDR3 DNA reads TGTGCCAGTACCGCGGCCCACAAAGATACGCAGTATTTT.